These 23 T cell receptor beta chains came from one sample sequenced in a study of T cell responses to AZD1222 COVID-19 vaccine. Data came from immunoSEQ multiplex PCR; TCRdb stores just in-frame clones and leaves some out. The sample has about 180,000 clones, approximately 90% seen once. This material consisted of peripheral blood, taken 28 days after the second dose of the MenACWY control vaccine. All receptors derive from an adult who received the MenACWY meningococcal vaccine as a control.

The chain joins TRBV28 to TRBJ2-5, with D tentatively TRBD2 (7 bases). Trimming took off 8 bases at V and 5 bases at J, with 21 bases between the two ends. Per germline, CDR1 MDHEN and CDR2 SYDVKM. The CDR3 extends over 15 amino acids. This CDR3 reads CASWGLSGLGETQYF. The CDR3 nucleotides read TGTGCCAGCTGGGGGCTTAGCGGGTTGGGGGAGACCCAGTACTTC.

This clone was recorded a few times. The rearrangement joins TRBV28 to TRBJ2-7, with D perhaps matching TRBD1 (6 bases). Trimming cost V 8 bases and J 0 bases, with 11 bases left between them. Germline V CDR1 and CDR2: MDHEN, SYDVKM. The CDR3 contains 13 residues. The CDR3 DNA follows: TGTGCCAGCGGAACAGGGCCCTCCTACGAGCAGTACTTC. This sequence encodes CASGTGPSYEQYF.

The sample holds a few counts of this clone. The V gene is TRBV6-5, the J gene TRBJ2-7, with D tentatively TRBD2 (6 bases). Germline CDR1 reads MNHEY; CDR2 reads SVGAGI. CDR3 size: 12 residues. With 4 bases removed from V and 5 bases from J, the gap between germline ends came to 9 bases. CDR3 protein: CASSFSGDEQYF. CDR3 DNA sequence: TGTGCCAGCAGTTTTTCGGGGGACGAGCAGTACTTC.

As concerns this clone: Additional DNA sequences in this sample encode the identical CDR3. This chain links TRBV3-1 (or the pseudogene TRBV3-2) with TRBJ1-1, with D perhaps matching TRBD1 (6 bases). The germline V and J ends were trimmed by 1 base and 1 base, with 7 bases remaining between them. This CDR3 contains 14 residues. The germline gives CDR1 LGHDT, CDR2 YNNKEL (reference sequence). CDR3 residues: CASSQGTANTEAFF. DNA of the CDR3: TGTGCCAGCAGCCAAGGGACAGCGAACACTGAAGCTTTCTTT.

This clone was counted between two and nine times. Written as DNA, the CDR3 is TGTGCCAGCAGATTGACAGGGAATGGCTACACCTTC. Its protein product is CASRLTGNGYTF. The chain has TRBV2 and TRBJ1-2; TRBD1 matches 7 bases. The J segment lost 6 bases and the V segment lost 6 bases, leaving 4 bases of the junction unmatched. There are 12 residues in the CDR3. The V gene's germline CDR1 is SNHLY and CDR2 FYNNEI.

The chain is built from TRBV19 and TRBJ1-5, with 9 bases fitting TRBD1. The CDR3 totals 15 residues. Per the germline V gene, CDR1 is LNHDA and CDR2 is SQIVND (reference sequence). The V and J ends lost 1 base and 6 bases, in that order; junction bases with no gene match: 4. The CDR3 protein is CASSIGGTGSQPQHF. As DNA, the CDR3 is TGTGCCAGTAGTATAGGGGGGACAGGGAGTCAGCCCCAGCATTTT.

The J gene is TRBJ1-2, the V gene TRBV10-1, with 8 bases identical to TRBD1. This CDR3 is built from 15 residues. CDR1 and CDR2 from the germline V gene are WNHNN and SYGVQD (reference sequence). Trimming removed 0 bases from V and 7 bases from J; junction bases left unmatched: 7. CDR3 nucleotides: TGCGCCAGCAGTGAGTCGGGACAGGTTTTTTCTGGCTACACCTTC. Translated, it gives CASSESGQVFSGYTF.

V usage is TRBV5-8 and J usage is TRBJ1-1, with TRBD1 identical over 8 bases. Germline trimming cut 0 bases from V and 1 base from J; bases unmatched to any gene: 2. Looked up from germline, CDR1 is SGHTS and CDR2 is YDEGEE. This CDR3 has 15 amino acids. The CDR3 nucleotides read TGTGCCAGCAGCTTGGAGGACAGGGCGAACACTGAAGCTTTCTTT. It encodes CASSLEDRANTEAFF. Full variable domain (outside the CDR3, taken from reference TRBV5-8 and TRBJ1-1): EAGVTQSPTHLIKTRGQQATLRCSPISGHTSVYWYQQALGLGLQFLLWYDEGEERNRGNFPPRFSGRQFPNYSSELNVNALELEDSALYLCASSLEDRANTEAFFGQGTRLTVV.

CDR3 region: CASREREGRTGELFF. The CDR3 DNA sequence: TGTGCCAGCAGAGAGCGGGAGGGCCGTACCGGGGAGCTGTTTTTT. This chain connects TRBV2 to TRBJ2-2; 10 bases are a match to TRBD2. This CDR3 has 15 residues. The junction had 6 bases not matched to a gene; V was cut back by 6 bases and J by 5 bases. Germline CDR1 reads SNHLY; CDR2 reads FYNNEI.

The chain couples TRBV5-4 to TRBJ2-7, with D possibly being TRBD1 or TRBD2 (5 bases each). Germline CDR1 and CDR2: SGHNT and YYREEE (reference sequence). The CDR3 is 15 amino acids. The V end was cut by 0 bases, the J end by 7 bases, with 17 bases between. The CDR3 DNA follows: TGTGCCAGCAGCTTGGCCGGGACGGCCTCAGGGGAGCAGTACTTC. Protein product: CASSLAGTASGEQYF.

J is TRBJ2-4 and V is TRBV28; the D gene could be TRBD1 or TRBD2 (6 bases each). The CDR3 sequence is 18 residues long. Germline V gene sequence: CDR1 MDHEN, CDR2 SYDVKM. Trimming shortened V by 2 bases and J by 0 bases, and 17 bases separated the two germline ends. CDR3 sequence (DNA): TGTGCCAGCAGTTTACACCCGGGGGCAAAAGTAGCCAAAAACATTCAGTACTTC. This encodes CASSLHPGAKVAKNIQYF.

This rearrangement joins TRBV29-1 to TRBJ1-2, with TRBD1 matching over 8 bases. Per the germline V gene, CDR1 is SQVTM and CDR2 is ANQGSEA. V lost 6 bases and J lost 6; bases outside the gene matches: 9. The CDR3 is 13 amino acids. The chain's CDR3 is CSVGRTGMNGYTF. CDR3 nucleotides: TGCAGCGTGGGACGGACAGGGATGAATGGCTACACCTTC.

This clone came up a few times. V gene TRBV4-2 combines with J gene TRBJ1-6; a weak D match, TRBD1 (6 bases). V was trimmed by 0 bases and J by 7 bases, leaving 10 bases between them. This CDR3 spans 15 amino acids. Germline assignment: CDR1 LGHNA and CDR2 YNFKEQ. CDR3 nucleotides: TGTGCCAGCAGCCAAGATAGAAGGGGGAATTCACCCCTCCACTTT. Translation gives CASSQDRRGNSPLHF.

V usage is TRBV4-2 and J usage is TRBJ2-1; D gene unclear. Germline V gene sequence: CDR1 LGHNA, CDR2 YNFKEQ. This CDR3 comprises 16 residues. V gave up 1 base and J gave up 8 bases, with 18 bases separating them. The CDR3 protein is CASSQVWSPGFDEQFF. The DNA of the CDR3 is TGTGCCAGCAGCCAAGTCTGGAGTCCGGGCTTCGATGAGCAGTTCTTC.

CDR3 protein: CASSATGTGFFEQYF. CDR3 nucleotides: TGTGCCAGCAGCGCAACCGGGACAGGGTTTTTCGAGCAGTACTTC. The rearrangement uses TRBV28 and TRBJ2-7; TRBD1 aligns across 9 bases. J was trimmed by 6 bases and V by 6 bases; bases with no gene match: 12. The V gene's germline CDR1 is MDHEN and CDR2 SYDVKM. CDR3 length: 15 residues.

The CDR3 sequence is CASSYGEVSEKLFF. Here the CDR3 DNA reads TGTGCCAGCAGTTACGGGGAGGTGTCTGAAAAACTGTTTTTT. The rearrangement joins TRBV6-5 to TRBJ1-4, with D hard to call. Per germline, CDR1 MNHEY and CDR2 SVGAGI. Trimming removed 2 bases from V and 7 bases from J, with 11 bases in between. The CDR3 covers 14 residues.

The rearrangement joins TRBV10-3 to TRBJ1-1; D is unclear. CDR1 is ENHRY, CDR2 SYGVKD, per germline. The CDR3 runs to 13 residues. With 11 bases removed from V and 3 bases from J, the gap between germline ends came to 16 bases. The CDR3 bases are TGTGCCGCCCTTTCGGTCTTACACACTGAAGCTTTCTTT. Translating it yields CAALSVLHTEAFF.

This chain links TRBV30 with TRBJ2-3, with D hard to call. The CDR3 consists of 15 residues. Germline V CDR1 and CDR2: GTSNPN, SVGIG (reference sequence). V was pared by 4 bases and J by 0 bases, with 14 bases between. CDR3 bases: TGTGCCTGGACCCCGGGCAGCTCTAGCACAGATACGCAGTATTTT. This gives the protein CAWTPGSSSTDTQYF.

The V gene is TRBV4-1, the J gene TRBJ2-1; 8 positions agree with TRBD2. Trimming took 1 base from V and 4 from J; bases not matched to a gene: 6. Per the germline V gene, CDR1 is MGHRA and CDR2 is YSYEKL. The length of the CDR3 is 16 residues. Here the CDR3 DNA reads TGCGCCAGCAGCCAAGTCGGGAGGGGGGGATACAATGAGCAGTTCTTC. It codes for CASSQVGRGGYNEQFF.

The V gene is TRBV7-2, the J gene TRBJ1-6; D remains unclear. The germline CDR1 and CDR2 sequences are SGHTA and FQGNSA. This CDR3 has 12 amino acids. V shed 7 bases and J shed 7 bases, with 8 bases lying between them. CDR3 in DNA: TGTGCCAGCAAGGGAGTAAATTCACCCCTCCACTTT. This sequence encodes CASKGVNSPLHF.

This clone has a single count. CDR3 sequence reads: CASSLAHWEQGEGYTF. Written as DNA, the CDR3 is TGCGCCAGCAGCTTGGCTCATTGGGAACAGGGGGAAGGCTACACCTTC. This chain connects TRBV5-1 to TRBJ1-2; 8 nucleotides agree with TRBD1. This CDR3 is built from 16 residues. With V trimmed by 0 bases and J by 8 bases, 12 bases remained unmatched. Germline CDR1 SGHRS, CDR2 YFSETQ.

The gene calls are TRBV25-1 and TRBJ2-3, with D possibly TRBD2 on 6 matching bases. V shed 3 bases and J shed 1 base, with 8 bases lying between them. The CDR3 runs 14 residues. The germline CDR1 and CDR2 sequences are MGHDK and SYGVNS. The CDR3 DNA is TGTGCCAGCAGTGAGGGAGGTGGCACAGATACGCAGTATTTT. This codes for CASSEGGGTDTQYF.

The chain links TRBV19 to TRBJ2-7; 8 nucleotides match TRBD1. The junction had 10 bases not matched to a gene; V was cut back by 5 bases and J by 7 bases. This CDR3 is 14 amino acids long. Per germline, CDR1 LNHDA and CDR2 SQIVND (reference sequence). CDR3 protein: CASSPWDRSREQYF. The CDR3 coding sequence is TGTGCCAGTAGTCCCTGGGACAGGTCTCGGGAGCAGTACTTC. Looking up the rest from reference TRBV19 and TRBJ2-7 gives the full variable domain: DGGITQSPKYLFRKEGQNVTLSCEQNLNHDAMYWYRQDPGQGLRLIYYSQIVNDFQKGDIAEGYSVSREKKESFPLTVTSAQKNPTAFYLCASSPWDRSREQYFGPGTRLTVT.